This entry features one T cell receptor beta chain sequence. The data were taken from a study of shared clonotypes between healthy human individuals. It was around 190 ng DNA, around 32,000 T cell genomes, that sorted-subset replicate PCRs used. Measured with immunoSEQ multiplex PCR; TCRdb has only the in-frame clones, and not every one. The table records around 320,000 clones, roughly 84% of them present only once. The ends were cut back, 5 bases at V and 7 bases at J, with 14 bases in the middle. CDR1 is GTSNPN, CDR2 SVGIG, per germline (reference sequence). This CDR3 region has 12 residues. Sequenced material: memory CD8+ T cells sorted from blood. Subset given: CD45RO+ cells pooled with CCR7-negative TemRA cells. The chain carries TRBV30 and TRBJ1-2; D not certain. The sequence was collected from a man aged 18 to 30 in good health. CDR3 coding DNA: TGTGCCTGGGAGGCGAGGGCTCGTGGCTACACCTTC. Translating gives CAWEARARGYTF.